These 18 T cell receptor beta chains came from one sample sequenced in a study of CD8 T cells in Susac syndrome. It was with random hexamers that about 0.45 to 1 ug RNA was reverse transcribed. One entry per CDR3 protein results from TCRdb running MiXCR on the immunoSEQ multiplex PCR reads. Among 90,000 to 110,000 distinct CDR3 sequences listed, about 95% were seen once. The sample taken for sequencing was CD4+ T cells from PBMCs. These receptors all come from a human donor in good health.

The V call is TRBV30, the J call TRBJ1-2; 10 bases align to TRBD1. The germline CDR1 and CDR2 sequences are GTSNPN and SVGIG (reference sequence). The CDR3 extends over 15 amino acids. With 3 bases clipped from V and 7 bases from J, the junction kept 11 bases outside the gene matches. CDR3 sequence reads: CAWSVTGGARSGYTF. The CDR3, as DNA: TGTGCCTGGAGCGTGACAGGGGGCGCCAGGAGTGGCTACACCTTC.

The rearrangement joins TRBV5-6 to TRBJ1-4; D gene uncertain. Trimming left V 0 bases short and J 5 bases short, with 14 bases between. This CDR3 spans 16 amino acids. CDR1 and CDR2 (germline): SGHDT, YYEEEE. The CDR3 reads CASSLAPRPKNEKLFF. Here the CDR3 DNA reads TGTGCCAGCAGCTTGGCACCCAGACCAAAGAATGAAAAACTGTTTTTT.

The chain joins TRBV23-1 to TRBJ2-1, with D unresolved. TRBV23-1 falls under the ORF class, with uncertain function. The CDR3 is 13 amino acids. Trimming took 0 bases from V and 8 from J, leaving 8 bases between them. CDR3 in DNA: TGCGCCAGCAGTCAATCCGATGGCCATGAGCAGTTCTTC. Encoded protein: CASSQSDGHEQFF.

This sequence joins TRBV18 and TRBJ2-1; 13 positions agree with TRBD2. This CDR3 comprises 15 residues. The germline V gene encodes CDR1 KGHSH and CDR2 LQKENI. Trimming at V came to 3 bases and at J to 8 bases, leaving 4 bases not matched to a gene. The CDR3 coding sequence is TGTGCCAGCTCACCCGGGACTAGCGGGATCGATGAGCAGTTCTTC. Translation gives CASSPGTSGIDEQFF.

The chain employs TRBV28 and TRBJ2-5; D unclear. V lost 6 bases and J lost 5, with 7 bases in between. Germline V gene lookup returns CDR1 MDHEN and CDR2 SYDVKM. The CDR3 covers 11 residues. The CDR3 sequence is CASRERETQYF. For the CDR3, the DNA is TGTGCCAGCAGGGAGAGGGAGACCCAGTACTTC. Together with reference TRBV28 and TRBJ2-5, the CDR3 gives the full variable domain: DVKVTQSSRYLVKRTGEKVFLECVQDMDHENMFWYRQDPGLGLRLIYFSYDVKMKEKGDIPEGYSVSREKKERFSLILESASTNQTSMYLCASRERETQYFGPGTRLLVL.

The chain combines TRBV28 with TRBJ1-2; 10 nucleotides align to TRBD1. V shed 4 bases and J 8 bases; nucleotides not matched to a gene: 4. The CDR3 has 13 residues. Germline CDR1 and CDR2: MDHEN and SYDVKM. CDR3 nucleotide sequence: TGTGCCAGCAGTTCCGACAGGGGGCGGGGCTACACCTTC. This encodes CASSSDRGRGYTF.

This clonotype showed up just once. The rearrangement joins TRBV3-1 to TRBJ1-1; weak D call: TRBD1 (5 bases). The CDR3 contains 14 residues. Per the germline V gene, CDR1 is LGHDT and CDR2 is YNNKEL (reference sequence). Trimming took off 0 bases at V and 11 bases at J, with 16 bases between the two ends. This CDR3 reads CASSQEGTGTIAFF. The DNA of the CDR3 is TGTGCCAGCAGCCAAGAGGGGACCGGGACCATCGCTTTCTTT.

This chain joins TRBV12-3 or TRBV12-4 and TRBJ2-5; 12 nucleotides align to TRBD2. This CDR3 has 15 residues. V shed 6 bases and J 5 bases; nucleotides not matched to a gene: 7. The CDR3, as DNA: TGTGCCAGCAGCCCCCGACTAGCGGGGGCGGAGACCCAGTACTTC. Translated, it gives CASSPRLAGAETQYF.

The chain is built from TRBV20-1 and TRBJ2-7; 9 nucleotides match TRBD2. V lost 4 bases to trimming and J lost 0 bases; unmatched junction nucleotides: 7. This CDR3 comprises 15 residues. Germline loops: CDR1 DFQATT, CDR2 SNEGSKA (reference sequence). This CDR3 reads CSAMTPSGASYEQYF. The CDR3 region has the DNA TGCAGTGCTATGACCCCTAGCGGGGCCTCCTACGAGCAGTACTTC.

The DNA for the CDR3 is TGTGCCAGCAGTTACACCAACACAGATACGCAGTATTTT. Amino acids: CASSYTNTDTQYF. This chain joins TRBV11-2 and TRBJ2-3; no definite D call. The CDR3 covers 13 residues. The ends were cut back, 6 bases at V and 2 bases at J, with 9 bases in the middle. Germline V lookup: CDR1 SGHAT, CDR2 FQNNGV.

This clonotype was seen only a few times. The chain uses TRBV7-8 and TRBJ2-5; no definite D call. The germline V gene encodes CDR1 SGHVS and CDR2 FQNEAQ. Between the trimmed V and J ends, which lost 1 base and 5 bases, there was a span of 14 bases. This CDR3 region has 15 residues. The CDR3 sequence is CASSLVTPRSETQYF. CDR3 bases: TGTGCCAGCAGCTTAGTCACTCCCCGCTCGGAGACCCAGTACTTC.

The chain uses TRBV3-1 and TRBJ1-5; TRBD1 might be the D (5 bases). The CDR3 is 13 amino acids. Deletions cut 2 bases from V and 5 bases from J, with 7 bases between. Germline V lookup: CDR1 LGHDT, CDR2 YNNKEL (reference sequence). CDR3 sequence: CASSQQQDQPQHF. The CDR3 DNA reads TGTGCCAGCAGCCAACAACAGGATCAGCCCCAGCATTTT.

J is TRBJ1-1 and V is TRBV5-4; 7 bases fit TRBD1. The length of the CDR3 is 15 residues. Germline trimming cut 4 bases from V and 0 bases from J; bases unmatched to any gene: 6. Germline V gene sequence: CDR1 SGHNT, CDR2 YYREEE (reference sequence). The CDR3 region is CASSTAGGMNTEAFF. The CDR3 DNA sequence: TGTGCCAGCAGCACCGCAGGGGGGATGAACACTGAAGCTTTCTTT.

V and J are TRBV7-3 and TRBJ2-3, with 9 bases identical to TRBD2. This CDR3 is 15 amino acids long. The ends lost 0 bases at V and 4 bases at J; junction bases unmatched: 2. CDR1 is SGHTA and CDR2 is FQGTGA in the germline V gene. The CDR3 sequence is CASSLTGLAPDTQYF. The CDR3 DNA reads TGTGCCAGCAGCTTAACGGGACTAGCCCCAGATACGCAGTATTTT.

The V and J genes are TRBV2 and TRBJ1-2, with D possibly being TRBD1 (5 bases). Looked up from germline, CDR1 is SNHLY and CDR2 is FYNNEI. The V gene lost 8 bases and the J gene lost 4 bases, with 11 bases spanning the gap. The CDR3 is 12 amino acids. The CDR3 here is CASWDGGYGYTF. The CDR3 DNA reads as TGTGCCAGCTGGGACGGGGGCTATGGCTACACCTTC.

This chain links TRBV12-3 or TRBV12-4 with TRBJ1-5; the match to TRBD1 covers 8 bases. V dropped 6 bases and J dropped 2; count of bases not matched to a gene: 6. The CDR3 is made up of 15 amino acids. Written as DNA, the CDR3 is TGTGCCAGCAGGCCAACAGGGGGTGGCAATCAGCCCCAGCATTTT. It specifies CASRPTGGGNQPQHF.

V usage is TRBV7-8 and J usage is TRBJ2-1; tentative D call: TRBD2 (5 bases). V was trimmed by 6 bases and J by 2 bases, leaving 11 bases between them. The germline V gene encodes CDR1 SGHVS and CDR2 FQNEAQ. The CDR3 sequence is 14 residues long. CDR3: CASSRDYTYNEQFF. As DNA, the CDR3 is TGTGCCAGCAGTCGTGACTATACCTACAATGAGCAGTTCTTC.

The chain is built from TRBV20-1 and TRBJ2-1; 10 bases are a match to TRBD2. Germline CDR1 is DFQATT and CDR2 is SNEGSKA (reference sequence). There are 14 residues in the CDR3. V gave up 6 bases and J gave up 6 bases; unmatched junction bases: 8. CDR3: CSAPGQRGGNEQFF. In nucleotides, the CDR3 is TGCAGTGCCCCAGGACAGCGGGGGGGCAATGAGCAGTTCTTC.